This T cell receptor (beta chain) was obtained from a study of blood T cell repertoires in COVID-19. On the study more broadly: Material from acute and convalescent COVID-19 was sourced from the United States, Italy and Spain.

The assay was immunoSEQ multiplex PCR, and TCRdb's table has in-frame clones only and misses some. This sample yields about 200,000 clones, of which around nine tenths are seen a single time; about 4.5% belongs to the top ten. Ages ranged from about 18 to 100 years, with residence in around 24 US areas. Exposed enrollees had met someone with a PCR-confirmed or clinician-diagnosed COVID-19 case at some point within the 2 weeks before study entry. This CDR3 is built from 14 residues. V lost 8 bases to trimming and J lost 1 base; unmatched junction nucleotides: 3. CDR1 and CDR2 from the germline V gene are MNHEY and SVGAGI.

This clonotype was obtained from a woman in her 30s who had been exposed to COVID-19. The chain carries TRBV6-5 and TRBJ1-3; TRBD1 matches 9 bases. The specimen sequenced was PBMCs or T cells enriched from blood (not recorded which). This CDR3 is CASGQGPSGNTIYF. Written as DNA, the CDR3 is TGTGCCAGCGGACAGGGGCCGTCTGGAAACACCATATATTTT.